This T cell receptor beta chain was identified during a study of spatial heterogeneity in lung cancer. Germline V gene sequence: CDR1 DFQATT, CDR2 SNEGSKA (reference sequence). Trimming removed 0 bases at V and 0 bases at J, with 12 bases between. The CDR3 runs to 15 residues. Study-wide points: Detection of ubiquitous tumor TCRs in blood was higher at resection than follow-up.

TCR cDNA molecules each carried a unique molecular identifier. MiXCR, applied by TCRdb to the 5' RACE reads, yields one record per CDR3 protein. This table holds roughly 48,000 distinct CDR3 sequences, around 5.2% found once. About this clonotype itself: Its antigen is currently unknown.

Time point defined: sample taken at primary tumor resection. Unsorted tumor, nontumor lung tissue or cryopreserved PBMC supplied the whole RNA. 72 TRACERx patients with early, untreated non-small cell lung cancer donated samples. The V gene is TRBV20-1, the J gene TRBJ2-7; D ambiguous. The TCR originated in a male donor with early-stage non-small cell lung cancer. Material: PBMCs, obtained at surgery. The CDR3 DNA reads TGCAGTGCTAGAGATCAACGGGTTAGCTCCTACGAGCAGTACTTC. This codes for CSARDQRVSSYEQYF.